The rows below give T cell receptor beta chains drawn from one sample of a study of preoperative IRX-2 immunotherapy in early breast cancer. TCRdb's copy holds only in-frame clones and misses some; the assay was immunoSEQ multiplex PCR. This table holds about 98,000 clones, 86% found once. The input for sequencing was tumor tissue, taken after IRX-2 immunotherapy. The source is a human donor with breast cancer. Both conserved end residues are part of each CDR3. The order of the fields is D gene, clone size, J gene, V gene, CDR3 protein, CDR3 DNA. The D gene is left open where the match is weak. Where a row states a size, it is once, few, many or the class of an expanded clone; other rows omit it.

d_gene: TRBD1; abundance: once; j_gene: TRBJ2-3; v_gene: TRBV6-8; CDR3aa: CASSRRTGLDTQYF; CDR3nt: TGTGCCAGCAGCCGACGGACAGGGCTTGATACGCAGTATTTT
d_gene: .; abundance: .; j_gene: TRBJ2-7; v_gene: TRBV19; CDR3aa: CASSILRGESYEQYF; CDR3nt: TGTGCCAGTAGTATTCTCAGGGGAGAATCCTACGAGCAGTACTTC
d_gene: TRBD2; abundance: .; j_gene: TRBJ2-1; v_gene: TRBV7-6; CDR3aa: CASSPSGGTGGNEQFF; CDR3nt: TGTGCCAGCAGCCCTAGCGGGGGAACCGGAGGGAATGAGCAGTTCTTC
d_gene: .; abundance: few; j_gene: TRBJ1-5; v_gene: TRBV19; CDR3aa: CASSIEPLGNQPQHF; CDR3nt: TGTGCCAGTAGTATAGAACCCCTTGGCAATCAGCCCCAGCATTTT
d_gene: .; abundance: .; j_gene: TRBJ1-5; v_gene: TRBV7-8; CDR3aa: CASSRTFDTGTNQPQHF; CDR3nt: TGTGCCAGCAGCCGGACGTTCGACACCGGTACTAATCAGCCCCAGCATTTT
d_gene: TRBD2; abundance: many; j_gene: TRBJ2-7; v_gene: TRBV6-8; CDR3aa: CASSYSSGGASIEQYF; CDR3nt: TGTGCCAGCAGTTATTCTAGCGGGGGGGCTTCTATCGAGCAGTACTTC
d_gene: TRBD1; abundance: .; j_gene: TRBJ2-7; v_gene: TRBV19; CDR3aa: CASSPFFDRALSYEQYF; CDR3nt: TGTGCCAGTAGTCCCTTTTTCGACAGGGCATTGTCCTACGAGCAGTACTTC
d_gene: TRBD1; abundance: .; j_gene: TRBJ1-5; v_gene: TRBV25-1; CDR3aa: CASVGQGANQPQHF; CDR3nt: TGTGCCAGCGTAGGACAGGGGGCCAATCAGCCCCAGCATTTT
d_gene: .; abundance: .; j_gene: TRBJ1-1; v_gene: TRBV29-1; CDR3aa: CSVGEENTEAFF; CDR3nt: TGCAGCGTGGGTGAGGAGAACACTGAAGCTTTCTTT
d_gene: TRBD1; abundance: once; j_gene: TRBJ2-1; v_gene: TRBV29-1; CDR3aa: CSVTGQGSSYNEQFF; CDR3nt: TGCAGCGTTACAGGACAGGGCAGCTCCTACAATGAGCAGTTCTTC
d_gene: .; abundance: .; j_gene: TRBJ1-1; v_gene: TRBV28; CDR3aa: CASSPGGWGVEDTEAFF; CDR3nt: TGTGCCAGCAGCCCCGGGGGTTGGGGGGTAGAGGACACTGAAGCTTTCTTT
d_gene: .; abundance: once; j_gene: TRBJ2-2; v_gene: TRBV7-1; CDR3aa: CASSLSWTGELFF; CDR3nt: TGTGCTAGCAGCTTATCCTGGACCGGGGAGCTGTTTTTT
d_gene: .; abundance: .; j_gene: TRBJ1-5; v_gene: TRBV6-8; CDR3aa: CASRGTPGGPQHF; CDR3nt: TGTGCCAGCCGTGGGACTCCCGGGGGCCCCCAGCATTTT
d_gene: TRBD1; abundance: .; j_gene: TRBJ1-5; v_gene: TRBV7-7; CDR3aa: CASSRGPEGSNQPQHF; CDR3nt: TGTGCCAGCAGCAGGGGGCCTGAGGGCAGCAATCAGCCCCAGCATTTT
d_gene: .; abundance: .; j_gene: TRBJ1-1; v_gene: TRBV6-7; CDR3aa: CASSYRRPSTEAFF; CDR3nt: TGTGCCAGCAGTTACAGGAGGCCCTCTACTGAAGCTTTCTTT
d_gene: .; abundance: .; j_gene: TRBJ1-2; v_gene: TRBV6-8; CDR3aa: CASSLRGEYGYTF; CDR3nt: TGTGCCAGCAGTTTACGGGGGGAGTATGGCTACACCTTC
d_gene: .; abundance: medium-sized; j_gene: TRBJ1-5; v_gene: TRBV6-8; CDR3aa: CASRQASNQPQHF; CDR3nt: TGTGCCAGTCGGCAGGCTAGCAATCAGCCCCAGCATTTT
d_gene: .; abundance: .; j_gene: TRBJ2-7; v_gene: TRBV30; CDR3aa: CAWNDGGGYEQYF; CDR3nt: TGTGCCTGGAATGACGGCGGCGGCTACGAGCAGTACTTC
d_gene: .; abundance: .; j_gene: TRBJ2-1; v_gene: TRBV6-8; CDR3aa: CASSDGGNSNEQFF; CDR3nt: TGTGCCAGCAGTGATGGCGGGAACAGTAATGAGCAGTTCTTC
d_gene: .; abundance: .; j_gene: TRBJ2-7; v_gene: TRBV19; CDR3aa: CASSTNRVADTYEQYF; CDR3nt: TGTGCCAGTAGTACTAACAGGGTGGCGGACACCTACGAGCAGTACTTC
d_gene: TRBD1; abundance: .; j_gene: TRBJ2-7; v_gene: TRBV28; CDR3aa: CASSTHRATGSYEQYF; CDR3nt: TGTGCCAGCAGTACCCACCGAGCGACAGGGTCCTACGAGCAGTACTTC